What follows are 8 T cell receptor beta chains derived from one specimen sequenced in a study of metastatic and nonmetastatic thyroid tumors (dated by TCRdb to about 2020). Before undergoing thyroid surgery, none of the patients had been given any kind of treatment. Library generation was performed with PCR. The reads were generated on an Illumina HiSeq 4000. TCRdb reran the public reads through fastp at Q25 and MiXCR, keeping productive beta chains. This sample holds about 9,600 clones; 32% were observed only once. The biggest ten clones account for about 4.4% of the sample. What was sequenced was tumor tissue. Source of these receptors: a female donor with papillary thyroid cancer or a benign thyroid nodule (not recorded which). Some clones in this sample may be carry-over from other donors' samples.

Judged by abundance, this clone is medium-sized. The chain carries TRBV6-1 and TRBJ2-2; 7 positions match TRBD1. The CDR3 runs to 14 residues. The germline CDR1 and CDR2 sequences are MNHNS and SASEGT. V was pared by 6 bases and J by 6 bases, with 7 bases of the junction left unmatched. Written as DNA, the CDR3 is TGTGCCAGCAGGGAGACAGGGTGGGCCGGGGAGCTGTTTTTT. Translation gives CASRETGWAGELFF.

This sequence joins TRBV11-2 and TRBJ2-2; D remains unclear. The CDR3 is 14 residues long. The V end lost 5 bases, the J end lost 6 bases, and 13 bases lay between the germline ends. CDR1 is SGHAT and CDR2 is FQNNGV in the germline V gene. CDR3 DNA sequence: TGTGCCAGCAGCATTTCGGGCCTGGCCGGGGAGCTGTTTTTT. This codes for CASSISGLAGELFF.

The chain is built from TRBV6-1 and TRBJ2-1, with D perhaps matching TRBD2 (5 bases). There are 15 residues in the CDR3. Germline loops: CDR1 MNHNS, CDR2 SASEGT. Trimming stripped 1 base from V and 6 bases from J, with 13 bases between. CDR3 in DNA: TGTGCCAGCAGTGAAGGGACTCAGCACCGCAATGAGCAGTTCTTC. Encoded protein: CASSEGTQHRNEQFF.

The sample holds a few counts of this clone. The CDR3 loop is CASSLGKGRAFYGYTF. The CDR3 nucleotides read TGTGCCAGCAGCTTAGGCAAGGGTAGGGCCTTCTATGGCTACACCTTC. V is TRBV7-2 and J is TRBJ1-2; no clear D. The V end was cut by 1 base, the J end by 4 bases, with 16 bases between. Germline CDR1 is SGHTA and CDR2 is FQGNSA. The CDR3 runs 16 residues.

By share, this clone ranks as medium-sized. The V call is TRBV6-2 or TRBV6-3, the J call TRBJ1-1; D is possibly TRBD1 (6 bases). Trimming cost V 2 bases and J 1 base, with 8 bases left between them. The CDR3 runs to 14 residues. Germline CDR1 MNHEY, CDR2 SVGEGT. CDR3 DNA: TGTGCCAGCAGTTACGCGACAGGGAACACTGAAGCTTTCTTT. Its translation is CASSYATGNTEAFF.

This clone is medium-sized within its sample. This rearrangement joins TRBV6-2 or TRBV6-3 to TRBJ1-6; 7 bases match TRBD1. This CDR3 is built from 16 residues. Germline trimming cut 5 bases from V and 4 bases from J; bases unmatched to any gene: 8. CDR1 is MNHEY and CDR2 is SVGEGT in the germline V gene. DNA for the CDR3: TGTGCCAGCAGTCCTGAAGGACAGGCTTATAATTCACCCCTCCACTTT. Amino acid sequence: CASSPEGQAYNSPLHF.

The rearrangement joins TRBV18 to TRBJ1-1; D remains ambiguous. This CDR3 is 12 amino acids long. In germline, CDR1 is KGHSH, CDR2 LQKENI. V lost 8 bases and J lost 7, with 14 bases in between. The CDR3 here is CASSLDRIEAFF. The CDR3 coding sequence is TGTGCCAGCAGCTTAGATCGCATTGAAGCTTTCTTT.

There are many counts of this clone. The CDR3 nucleotides read TGTGCCAGCAGCCCCCCAGGGGGCAGCGCAGCTTTCTTT. Its protein is CASSPPGGSAAFF. This sequence joins TRBV4-2 and TRBJ1-1; 8 positions match TRBD1. The CDR3 is 13 amino acids. Per the germline V gene, CDR1 is LGHNA and CDR2 is YNFKEQ. The trim removed 4 bases at V and 10 bases at J, leaving 8 bases unmatched.